These 26 T cell receptor beta chains came from one sample sequenced in a study of blood T cell repertoires in COVID-19. The assay was immunoSEQ multiplex PCR, and TCRdb's table has in-frame clones only and misses some. The sample includes 300,000 to 450,000 clones, more than 70% of them seen just once. Sequences were obtained from peripheral blood. The receptors stem from a woman between 55 and 75 years old with COVID-19, enrolled during active disease.

In the case of this clone: Other DNA sequences of this sample code for an identical CDR3. The gene calls are TRBV5-1 and TRBJ1-2; TRBD1 matches 9 bases. Germline CDR1 and CDR2: SGHRS and YFSETQ. J lost 2 bases, V lost 4 bases, and 0 bases had no gene match. CDR3 length: 13 amino acids. The CDR3 loop reads CASSGTGNYGYTF. The CDR3 bases are TGCGCCAGCAGCGGGACAGGGAACTATGGCTACACCTTC.

The DNA of the CDR3 is TGCGCCAGCAGCCACACGACAGACAGCTCCTATAATTCACCCCTCCACTTT. It encodes CASSHTTDSSYNSPLHF. The chain employs TRBV4-1 and TRBJ1-6; D might be TRBD1 (5 bases). The length of the CDR3 is 17 residues. Germline loops: CDR1 MGHRA, CDR2 YSYEKL. Trimming stripped 3 bases from V and 0 bases from J, with 12 bases between.

The rearrangement links TRBV18 to TRBJ2-7; 14 bases are shared with TRBD2. This CDR3 comprises 15 residues. Germline assignment: CDR1 KGHSH and CDR2 LQKENI. The ends lost 4 bases at V and 6 bases at J; junction bases unmatched: 5. Here the CDR3 reads CASSLPGLAGVEQYF. CDR3 sequence (DNA): TGTGCCAGCTCACTCCCGGGACTAGCGGGGGTCGAGCAGTACTTC.

The rearrangement joins TRBV18 to TRBJ1-5; 8 nucleotides agree with TRBD1. There are 13 residues in the CDR3. From germline, CDR1 is KGHSH and CDR2 LQKENI. Trimming took 3 bases from V and 8 from J; bases not matched to a gene: 3. The CDR3 sequence: CASSPVQGEPQHF. The DNA for the CDR3 is TGTGCCAGCTCACCGGTACAGGGGGAGCCCCAGCATTTT.

V and J are TRBV7-2 and TRBJ2-1; TRBD1 matches at 8 bases. The V segment lost 0 bases and the J segment 7 bases; nucleotides outside the gene matches: 11. Per the germline V gene, CDR1 is SGHTA and CDR2 is FQGNSA. This CDR3 comprises 17 residues. CDR3 amino acids: CASSLAGGQVPTNEQFF. The CDR3 DNA sequence: TGTGCCAGCAGCTTAGCGGGGGGACAGGTCCCAACGAATGAGCAGTTCTTC.

The chain combines TRBV28 with TRBJ2-7, with TRBD1 matching over 7 bases. V shed 5 bases, J shed 3 bases, and the junction held 7 bases outside the gene matches. The germline CDR1 and CDR2 sequences are MDHEN and SYDVKM. This CDR3 contains 14 residues. The CDR3 reads CASSPLDRVYEQYF. The DNA for the CDR3 is TGTGCCAGCAGTCCCCTAGACAGGGTCTACGAGCAGTACTTC. Looking up the rest from reference TRBV28 and TRBJ2-7 gives the full variable domain: DVKVTQSSRYLVKRTGEKVFLECVQDMDHENMFWYRQDPGLGLRLIYFSYDVKMKEKGDIPEGYSVSREKKERFSLILESASTNQTSMYLCASSPLDRVYEQYFGPGTRLTVT.

The V gene is TRBV6-5, the J gene TRBJ1-1; D not resolved. CDR1 is MNHEY and CDR2 is SVGAGI in the germline V gene. Trimming cost V 8 bases and J 3 bases, with 10 bases left between them. CDR3 size: 12 residues. The DNA for the CDR3 is TGTGCCAGCGGGAGGGCGGACACTGAAGCTTTCTTT. Residues: CASGRADTEAFF.

The chain uses TRBV11-1 and TRBJ2-2, with unresolved D. Trimming took off 3 bases at V and 3 bases at J, with 8 bases between the two ends. Germline-derived CDR1 and CDR2 are SGHAT and FQDESV (reference sequence). This CDR3 has 14 residues. CDR3 region: CASSFGVDTGELFF. For the CDR3, the DNA is TGTGCCAGCAGCTTCGGTGTCGACACCGGGGAGCTGTTTTTT.

The chain couples TRBV11-2 to TRBJ2-2, with 7 nucleotides matching TRBD1. Per the germline V gene, CDR1 is SGHAT and CDR2 is FQNNGV. After removal of 3 bases from V and 5 bases from J, the junction contained 9 bases not matched to a gene. The CDR3 runs 16 residues. The CDR3 region is CASSFVGTDKTGELFF. The CDR3 DNA sequence: TGTGCCAGCAGCTTCGTCGGGACAGATAAGACCGGGGAGCTGTTTTTT.

The chain is built from TRBV3-1 (or the pseudogene TRBV3-2) and TRBJ1-4; TRBD1 agrees at 8 bases. V lost 0 bases, J lost 7 bases, and 7 bases stayed unmatched. This CDR3 has 16 residues. Germline V gives CDR1 LGHDT, CDR2 YNNKEL (reference sequence). For the CDR3, the DNA is TGTGCCAGCAGCCAAGATCTGGACAGGGTGGGTGAAAAACTGTTTTTT. It yields the protein CASSQDLDRVGEKLFF.

V gene TRBV5-6 combines with J gene TRBJ1-6, with TRBD1 matching 9 bases. V was clipped by 4 bases and J by 16 bases; unmatched bases: 3. This CDR3 has 11 residues. Germline CDR1 is SGHDT and CDR2 is YYEEEE. In nucleotides, the CDR3 is TGTGCCAGCAGCCCAGGACAGGGGCTCCACTTT. Encoded protein: CASSPGQGLHF.

The chain recombines TRBV20-1 with TRBJ2-7, with no clear D. V gave up 5 bases and J gave up 5 bases, with 10 bases separating them. Germline V gene lookup returns CDR1 DFQATT and CDR2 SNEGSKA (reference sequence). This CDR3 comprises 11 residues. The CDR3 bases are TGCAGTGCTGGTATCGCTAACGAGCAGTACTTC. As protein: CSAGIANEQYF.

This clone has only a few counts. The gene calls are TRBV2 and TRBJ1-5, with no clear D. Germline lookup yields CDR1 SNHLY and CDR2 FYNNEI. CDR3 length equals 14 residues. Trimming took off 0 bases at V and 0 bases at J, with 3 bases between the two ends. DNA of the CDR3: TGTGCCAGCAGTGAAGCGGCTAGCAATCAGCCCCAGCATTTT. This encodes CASSEAASNQPQHF.

This chain links TRBV4-1 with TRBJ1-2; TRBD1 agrees at 10 bases. Germline CDR1 is MGHRA and CDR2 is YSYEKL. There are 14 residues in the CDR3. V shed 6 bases, J shed 7 bases, and the junction held 8 bases outside the gene matches. The CDR3 here is CASSPGQGVSGYTF. The CDR3 DNA reads TGCGCCAGCAGTCCCGGACAGGGGGTTTCTGGCTACACCTTC.

This chain connects TRBV5-1 to TRBJ2-5, with 10 bases matching TRBD1. V was clipped by 3 bases and J by 3 bases; unmatched bases: 5. Germline V gene sequence: CDR1 SGHRS, CDR2 YFSETQ. This CDR3 is built from 15 residues. Written as DNA, the CDR3 is TGCGCCAGCAGCTCTCGACAGGGGGCAGAAGAGACCCAGTACTTC. Translating gives CASSSRQGAEETQYF.

The V call is TRBV5-8, the J call TRBJ1-2; D perhaps matches TRBD1 (6 bases). The CDR3 runs to 14 residues. The germline gives CDR1 SGHTS, CDR2 YDEGEE. Trimming cost V 4 bases and J 4 bases, with 14 bases left between them. The CDR3 nucleotides are TGTGCCAGCAGCCGAACAGGGTCGGGCTATGGCTACACCTTC. Protein: CASSRTGSGYGYTF.

This clone has more than one count but fewer than ten. The J gene is TRBJ1-2, the V gene TRBV5-4; D remains unclear. The CDR3 covers 12 residues. Germline V gives CDR1 SGHNT, CDR2 YYREEE (reference sequence). The V and J ends lost 4 bases and 6 bases respectively, with 10 bases between them. DNA for the CDR3: TGTGCCAGCAGCAGAGGAGAGGATGGCTACACCTTC. Translation: CASSRGEDGYTF.

This rearrangement joins TRBV2 to TRBJ1-2; 9 nucleotides align to TRBD1. Germline values: CDR1 SNHLY, CDR2 FYNNEI. V dropped 9 bases and J dropped 5; count of bases not matched to a gene: 4. The CDR3 sequence is 12 residues long. The CDR3 protein is CARVGTGYGYTF. CDR3 nucleotide sequence: TGTGCCAGGGTCGGGACAGGGTATGGCTACACCTTC.

This chain joins TRBV7-8 and TRBJ2-5, with 8 bases matching TRBD2. Looked up from germline, CDR1 is SGHVS and CDR2 is FQNEAQ. V trimming: 3 bases; J trimming: 4 bases; junction bases outside the gene matches: 4. The CDR3 totals 14 residues. CDR3 sequence reads: CASSFSSGGETQYF. The CDR3, as DNA: TGTGCCAGCAGCTTTTCCAGCGGGGGAGAGACCCAGTACTTC. Filled out from reference TRBV7-8 and TRBJ2-5, the complete variable domain reads GAGVSQSPRYKVAKRGQDVALRCDPISGHVSLFWYQQALGQGPEFLTYFQNEAQLDKSGLPSDRFFAERPEGSVSTLKIQRTQQEDSAVYLCASSFSSGGETQYFGPGTRLLVL.

V is TRBV7-3 and J is TRBJ1-1, with 9 bases fitting TRBD1. After removal of 4 bases from V and 5 bases from J, the junction contained 5 bases not matched to a gene. CDR3 length: 14 amino acids. Germline V CDR1 and CDR2: SGHTA, FQGTGA. The CDR3 is CASSSDRGRTEAFF. CDR3 in DNA: TGTGCCAGCAGCTCAGACAGGGGGAGAACTGAAGCTTTCTTT.

This chain links TRBV4-1 with TRBJ2-1, with 11 bases identical to TRBD2. The CDR3 length is 18 residues. Germline values: CDR1 MGHRA, CDR2 YSYEKL. Losses at the gene ends were 1 base for V and 4 bases for J; bases not matched to a gene: 9. The CDR3 sequence: CASSQVVSSGGFYNEQFF. CDR3 DNA: TGCGCCAGCAGCCAAGTGGTGTCTAGCGGGGGGTTTTACAATGAGCAGTTCTTC.

This chain uses TRBV9 with TRBJ1-2; maybe TRBD1 (6 bases). The V and J ends lost 4 bases and 2 bases respectively, with 9 bases between them. From germline, CDR1 is SGDLS and CDR2 YYNGEE. The CDR3 is made up of 13 amino acids. The CDR3 sequence: CASSLDRNYGYTF. CDR3 in DNA: TGTGCCAGCAGCCTGGACAGAAACTATGGCTACACCTTC.

The chain recombines TRBV5-1 with TRBJ1-1; 8 bases are shared with TRBD1. Trimming cost V 7 bases and J 0 bases; bases outside gene matches: 5. Germline V gives CDR1 SGHRS, CDR2 YFSETQ. The CDR3 runs 14 residues. This chain's CDR3 is CASATGALNTEAFF. The CDR3 DNA follows: TGCGCCAGCGCGACAGGGGCTCTGAACACTGAAGCTTTCTTT.

The CDR3, as DNA: TGTGCCAGCAGCCTTCCGACAGGGGCGATATATGGCTACACCTTC. It encodes CASSLPTGAIYGYTF. V usage is TRBV5-6 and J usage is TRBJ1-2, with 8 bases identical to TRBD1. CDR3 length: 15 residues. The V gene end was trimmed by 4 bases and the J gene end by 5 bases; junction bases not matched to a gene: 10. Germline V gene sequence: CDR1 SGHDT, CDR2 YYEEEE.

The rearrangement uses TRBV7-9 and TRBJ1-1; D is uncertain. The germline V and J ends were trimmed by 5 bases and 5 bases, with 12 bases remaining between them. The germline V gene encodes CDR1 SEHNR and CDR2 FQNEAQ (reference sequence). The CDR3 consists of 13 residues. The CDR3 DNA sequence: TGTGCCAGCAGCCCCTTCGGAGGGACTGAAGCTTTCTTT. This codes for CASSPFGGTEAFF. Complete variable domain (other parts from reference TRBV7-9 and TRBJ1-1): DTGVSQNPRHKITKRGQNVTFRCDPISEHNRLYWYRQTLGQGPEFLTYFQNEAQLEKSRLLSDRFSAERPKGSFSTLEIQRTEQGDSAMYLCASSPFGGTEAFFGQGTRLTVV.

The chain is built from TRBV2 and TRBJ1-2; tentative D call: TRBD1 (6 bases). Germline values: CDR1 SNHLY, CDR2 FYNNEI. This CDR3 has 14 amino acids. Between the trimmed V and J ends, which lost 6 bases and 4 bases, there was a span of 15 bases. CDR3 loop: CASRGRGSVYGYTF. CDR3 sequence (DNA): TGTGCCAGCAGGGGTAGGGGGAGCGTCTATGGCTACACCTTC.